The clone carrying this TCR beta chain has only a few counts. What it binds is unknown. The sample originates from a study of T cell responses to AZD1222 COVID-19 vaccine. Whole-study findings and limits: Vaccine-associated CD4 TCRs ranged over spike, dominating at 160-218 and 743-854. White British donors predominated, females outnumbered males, and clonal diversity was possibly underestimated.

Germline V gene lookup returns CDR1 DFQATT and CDR2 SNEGSKA (reference sequence). Trimming removed 3 bases from V and 6 bases from J; junction bases left unmatched: 7. The CDR3 has 15 amino acids. The protocol was immunoSEQ multiplex PCR, while the TCRdb copy is restricted to in-frame clones and leaves out a portion. This sample has 95,000 to 150,000 clones, with about nine tenths found just once. Sample: peripheral blood, taken on day 0 of AZD1222 vaccination. The gene calls are TRBV20-1 and TRBJ1-5; 11 bases fit TRBD1. The source is an adult in good health. In DNA, the CDR3 is TGCAGTGCTAGTGCCGGGACAGGGGGATTTCAGCCCCAGCATTTT. Residues: CSASAGTGGFQPQHF.